Sequencing of this T cell receptor beta chain was carried out in a study of blood T cell repertoires in COVID-19. Here immunoSEQ multiplex PCR was the method, and the copy in TCRdb shows in-frame clones only, minus some. The data contain roughly 180,000 clones, under 90% of them singletons. Recovered status in Cohort 3 required two negative PCRs, clearance, or symptom resolution. The germline V and J ends were trimmed by 6 bases and 2 bases, with 17 bases remaining between them. This CDR3 contains 15 residues. CDR1 is MDHEN and CDR2 is SYDVKM in the germline V gene. Sequencing used PBMCs or T cells enriched from blood (not recorded which). The chain is built from TRBV28 and TRBJ2-7; the D gene is possibly TRBD2 (6 bases). This TCR was recovered from a man aged 60 to 75 who had recovered from COVID-19. CDR3 in amino acids: CASSFSGFAPYEQYF. Here the CDR3 DNA reads TGTGCCAGCAGCTTCAGCGGGTTCGCCCCCTACGAGCAGTACTTC.